Below, one T cell receptor beta chain is given with its context. Its antigen is undetermined. The sample comes from a study of shared clonotypes between healthy human individuals. The germline V gene encodes CDR1 MNHEY and CDR2 SMNVEV (reference sequence). This CDR3 contains 15 residues. Trimming cost V 7 bases and J 8 bases; bases outside gene matches: 13. Profiling relied on immunoSEQ multiplex PCR, and the TCRdb table lists in-frame clones only, not all of them. This table holds roughly 2.1 million clones, about 92% found once. Selected positively for CCR7 and CD45RO-negative, naive CD8 cells excluded terminally differentiated effector memory CD45RA+ cells. Whole-study findings and limits: Genetic and exposure-history diversity was limited by the few donors.

The sequence was collected from a man aged 18 to 30 in good health. Some clones in this sample may be carry-over from other donors' samples. V is TRBV27 and J is TRBJ2-1, with TRBD2 identical over 8 bases. Sequencing used naive CD8+ T cells from PBMCs. For the CDR3, the DNA is TGTGCCAGCAAGGAGCGGGAGATAGGGTTTGATGAGCAGTTCTTC. It yields the protein CASKEREIGFDEQFF.